The source of this T cell receptor (beta chain) is a study of beta chain features in type 1 diabetes. Across the study: All of the samples together had 85 million to 140 million sorted cells examined. Regarding the study as a whole: The naive, central memory and Treg TCRB repertoires looked more alike in patients than they did in healthy donors. In every one of the four CD4+ subsets, TCRB CDR3s were moderately but significantly shorter in Type 1 diabetes patients. Whether TCRB rearrangement is influenced by HLA type was left unresolved in this analysis.

As every portion of the isolated RNA was reverse transcribed, the sequencing read expressed TCRB transcripts. Assay used: immunoSEQ multiplex PCR; TCRdb lists only in-frame clones, some missing. The sample has 300,000 or so clones, roughly 13% seen once. A note on this clone: What it binds is not known.

V lost 3 bases, J lost 4 bases, and 15 bases stayed unmatched. Germline loops: CDR1 SGHAT, CDR2 FQNNGV. The CDR3 is 18 residues long. This chain connects TRBV11-2 to TRBJ2-1; 7 bases are shared with TRBD1. Specimen: naive CD4+ T cells from blood. The receptor's source is a young woman with type 1 diabetes. The CDR3 here is CASSFIGGSSGKYNEQFF. The CDR3 DNA reads TGTGCCAGCAGCTTCATAGGGGGCTCCTCTGGAAAATACAATGAGCAGTTCTTC. Full variable domain (missing parts from reference TRBV11-2 and TRBJ2-1): EAGVAQSPRYKIIEKRQSVAFWCNPISGHATLYWYQQILGQGPKLLIQFQNNGVVDDSQLPKDRFSAERLKGVDSTLKIQPAKLEDSAVYLCASSFIGGSSGKYNEQFFGPGTRLTVL.